The rows below give T cell receptor beta chains drawn from one sample of a study of a mutant IDH1 vaccine in newly diagnosed glioma. Antigens for these TCRs are unknown. Assay used: immunoSEQ multiplex PCR; TCRdb lists only in-frame clones, some missing. This sample carries roughly 120,000 clones, around four fifths of them seen once, and the ten largest clones take around 5.5%. The sequencing here drew on PBMCs, taken from a glioma patient whose treatment included an IDH1 peptide vaccine. The receptors originated from a man aged 35-49 years with glioma. CDR3s include the opening cysteine and the closing phenylalanine or tryptophan. Fields, in order: clone size, D gene, V gene, J gene, CDR3 protein, CDR3 DNA. The D gene is left open where the match is weak. Clone size is not always given. Where it is, it says once, few, many or a class for expanded clones.

clone_size: once; d_call: TRBD1; v_call: TRBV18; j_call: TRBJ1-1; cdr3_aa: CASSPLSGGRGPSGTEAFF; cdr3_nt: TGTGCCAGCTCACCGCTCAGTGGGGGCAGGGGGCCCTCGGGCACTGAAGCTTTCTTT
clone_size: NA; d_call: NA; v_call: TRBV7-9; j_call: TRBJ2-1; cdr3_aa: CASSLGFRQLEQFF; cdr3_nt: TGTGCCAGCAGCTTAGGCTTCCGGCAACTAGAGCAGTTCTTC
clone_size: NA; d_call: NA; v_call: TRBV5-1; j_call: TRBJ2-7; cdr3_aa: CASSGADYEQYF; cdr3_nt: TGCGCCAGCAGCGGAGCGGACTACGAGCAGTACTTC
clone_size: NA; d_call: NA; v_call: TRBV6-5; j_call: TRBJ2-4; cdr3_aa: CASSYSNRGGNIQYF; cdr3_nt: TGTGCCAGCAGTTACTCGAACCGAGGCGGAAACATTCAGTACTTC
clone_size: NA; d_call: NA; v_call: TRBV5-1; j_call: TRBJ2-2; cdr3_aa: CASSHRAGTPNMAGELFF; cdr3_nt: TGCGCCAGCAGCCATCGTGCCGGGACCCCTAATATGGCCGGGGAGCTGTTTTTT
clone_size: once; d_call: NA; v_call: TRBV6-5; j_call: TRBJ1-2; cdr3_aa: CASSYFENYGYTF; cdr3_nt: TGTGCCAGCAGTTACTTTGAAAACTATGGCTACACCTTC
clone_size: few; d_call: TRBD1; v_call: TRBV6-6; j_call: TRBJ1-1; cdr3_aa: CASSFKTGEAFF; cdr3_nt: TGTGCCAGCAGTTTCAAGACAGGGGAAGCTTTCTTT
clone_size: NA; d_call: NA; v_call: TRBV28; j_call: TRBJ1-1; cdr3_aa: CASSLGTEAFF; cdr3_nt: TGTGCCAGCAGTTTGGGCACTGAAGCTTTCTTT
clone_size: NA; d_call: NA; v_call: TRBV6-5; j_call: TRBJ1-1; cdr3_aa: CATEGEPYTEAFF; cdr3_nt: TGTGCCACCGAGGGGGAACCCTACACTGAAGCTTTCTTT
clone_size: NA; d_call: NA; v_call: TRBV5-1; j_call: TRBJ1-1; cdr3_aa: CASSLVPNTEAFF; cdr3_nt: TGCGCCAGCAGCTTGGTTCCGAACACTGAAGCTTTCTTT
clone_size: NA; d_call: NA; v_call: TRBV5-5; j_call: TRBJ2-1; cdr3_aa: CASSLRHVEFF; cdr3_nt: TGTGCCAGCAGCTTAAGGCACGTTGAGTTCTTC
clone_size: NA; d_call: NA; v_call: TRBV12-5; j_call: TRBJ1-2; cdr3_aa: CASGLGPGGSYGYTF; cdr3_nt: TGTGCTAGTGGTTTGGGACCCGGGGGCTCGTATGGCTACACCTTC
clone_size: NA; d_call: NA; v_call: TRBV5-7; j_call: TRBJ2-5; cdr3_aa: CASSLTQETQYF; cdr3_nt: TGTGCCAGCAGCTTGACGCAAGAGACCCAGTACTTC
clone_size: few; d_call: TRBD1; v_call: TRBV27; j_call: TRBJ1-1; cdr3_aa: CASSINRGQGRLPEAFF; cdr3_nt: TGTGCCAGCAGCATAAACAGGGGGCAAGGTCGCCTCCCTGAAGCTTTCTTT
clone_size: NA; d_call: TRBD2; v_call: TRBV10-3; j_call: TRBJ2-3; cdr3_aa: CAISERGLAGGTTDTQYF; cdr3_nt: TGTGCCATCAGTGAGAGGGGACTAGCGGGAGGGACCACAGATACGCAGTATTTT
clone_size: once; d_call: NA; v_call: TRBV7-9; j_call: TRBJ1-2; cdr3_aa: CASSLVGEGNGYTF; cdr3_nt: TGTGCCAGCAGCCTAGTCGGGGAAGGGAATGGCTACACCTTC
clone_size: NA; d_call: TRBD2; v_call: TRBV2; j_call: TRBJ2-3; cdr3_aa: CASSARLAGVTSTDTQYF; cdr3_nt: TGTGCCAGCAGTGCGCGGCTAGCGGGGGTAACTAGCACAGATACGCAGTATTTT
clone_size: once; d_call: TRBD2; v_call: TRBV29-1; j_call: TRBJ2-1; cdr3_aa: CSVPPELADFYNEQFF; cdr3_nt: TGCAGCGTTCCACCTGAGCTAGCGGACTTCTACAATGAGCAGTTCTTC
clone_size: NA; d_call: TRBD1; v_call: TRBV18; j_call: TRBJ1-2; cdr3_aa: CASSPTGAQSYGYTF; cdr3_nt: TGTGCCAGCTCGCCGACAGGGGCCCAGTCCTATGGCTACACCTTC
clone_size: NA; d_call: TRBD1; v_call: TRBV6-5; j_call: TRBJ1-5; cdr3_aa: CASSSRQGLNQPQHF; cdr3_nt: TGTGCCAGCAGTAGCCGACAGGGCCTAAATCAGCCCCAGCATTTT
clone_size: NA; d_call: NA; v_call: TRBV15; j_call: TRBJ1-3; cdr3_aa: CATSRDRAGNTIYF; cdr3_nt: TGTGCCACCAGCAGAGACAGGGCTGGAAACACCATATATTTT
clone_size: NA; d_call: NA; v_call: TRBV7-9; j_call: TRBJ1-4; cdr3_aa: CAATGSGEKLFF; cdr3_nt: TGTGCCGCGACAGGATCGGGCGAAAAACTGTTTTTT
clone_size: few; d_call: NA; v_call: TRBV4-1; j_call: TRBJ1-6; cdr3_aa: CASSQEVASSYNSPLHF; cdr3_nt: TGCGCCAGCAGCCAAGAGGTCGCGAGCTCCTATAATTCACCCCTCCACTTT
clone_size: NA; d_call: TRBD1; v_call: TRBV9; j_call: TRBJ2-5; cdr3_aa: CASSVAGTGVETQYF; cdr3_nt: TGTGCCAGCAGCGTAGCCGGGACAGGGGTAGAGACCCAGTACTTC
clone_size: few; d_call: TRBD1; v_call: TRBV27; j_call: TRBJ2-7; cdr3_aa: CASSPAGTGITEQYF; cdr3_nt: TGTGCCAGCAGTCCCGCCGGGACAGGGATTACAGAGCAGTACTTC
clone_size: NA; d_call: NA; v_call: TRBV14; j_call: TRBJ2-7; cdr3_aa: CASSAGQRVYEQYF; cdr3_nt: TGTGCCAGCAGCGCCGGACAGCGGGTGTACGAGCAGTACTTC
clone_size: NA; d_call: NA; v_call: TRBV7-2; j_call: TRBJ2-2; cdr3_aa: CASNARNTGELFF; cdr3_nt: TGTGCCAGCAATGCGAGGAACACCGGGGAGCTGTTTTTT
clone_size: NA; d_call: NA; v_call: TRBV19; j_call: TRBJ1-5; cdr3_aa: CASSVGTGNQPQHF; cdr3_nt: TGTGCCAGTAGTGTTGGGACGGGAAATCAGCCCCAGCATTTT
clone_size: NA; d_call: TRBD1; v_call: TRBV27; j_call: TRBJ1-4; cdr3_aa: CASTVTGANEKLFF; cdr3_nt: TGTGCCAGCACCGTGACAGGGGCTAATGAAAAACTGTTTTTT
clone_size: few; d_call: NA; v_call: TRBV4-3; j_call: TRBJ2-1; cdr3_aa: CASSQEGGYTDNEQFF; cdr3_nt: TGCGCCAGCAGCCAAGAGGGAGGCTACACGGACAATGAGCAGTTCTTC
clone_size: few; d_call: NA; v_call: TRBV9; j_call: TRBJ1-2; cdr3_aa: CASSPRGGIGYTF; cdr3_nt: TGTGCCAGCAGCCCCCGGGGGGGAATTGGCTACACCTTC
clone_size: once; d_call: NA; v_call: TRBV29-1; j_call: TRBJ2-5; cdr3_aa: CSVGAAQETQYF; cdr3_nt: TGCAGCGTTGGGGCAGCTCAAGAGACCCAGTACTTC
clone_size: NA; d_call: NA; v_call: TRBV4-3; j_call: TRBJ2-7; cdr3_aa: CASSQDRRGDYEQYF; cdr3_nt: TGCGCCAGCAGCCAAGATCGGAGGGGGGACTACGAGCAGTACTTC
clone_size: NA; d_call: NA; v_call: TRBV25-1; j_call: TRBJ1-1; cdr3_aa: CASSEVGTEAFF; cdr3_nt: TGTGCCAGCAGTGAGGTGGGCACTGAAGCTTTCTTT
clone_size: NA; d_call: NA; v_call: TRBV27; j_call: TRBJ1-2; cdr3_aa: CASSLSNTYYGYTF; cdr3_nt: TGTGCCAGCAGTTTATCGAACACCTACTATGGCTACACCTTC
clone_size: NA; d_call: NA; v_call: TRBV4-2; j_call: TRBJ2-6; cdr3_aa: CASSQDPNSGANVLTF; cdr3_nt: TGTGCCAGCAGCCAAGATCCAAACTCTGGGGCCAACGTCCTGACTTTC
clone_size: NA; d_call: NA; v_call: TRBV15; j_call: TRBJ2-4; cdr3_aa: CATSRVAGGNIQYF; cdr3_nt: TGTGCCACCAGCAGAGTCGCCGGCGGAAACATTCAGTACTTC
clone_size: NA; d_call: NA; v_call: TRBV5-4; j_call: TRBJ1-1; cdr3_aa: CASSLAHRNVKEAFF; cdr3_nt: TGTGCCAGCAGCTTGGCCCACAGAAACGTTAAAGAAGCTTTCTTT
clone_size: NA; d_call: TRBD1; v_call: TRBV19; j_call: TRBJ2-2; cdr3_aa: CASTVYRGTTGELFF; cdr3_nt: TGTGCCAGTACAGTTTACAGGGGGACCACCGGGGAGCTGTTTTTT
clone_size: NA; d_call: NA; v_call: TRBV29-1; j_call: TRBJ1-1; cdr3_aa: CSVDPGGRTEAFF; cdr3_nt: TGCAGCGTTGACCCCGGTGGACGGACTGAAGCTTTCTTT
clone_size: NA; d_call: TRBD1; v_call: TRBV6-1; j_call: TRBJ2-1; cdr3_aa: CASRRQGEGEQFF; cdr3_nt: TGTGCCAGCAGGAGACAGGGGGAGGGTGAGCAGTTCTTC
clone_size: NA; d_call: TRBD2; v_call: TRBV15; j_call: TRBJ2-7; cdr3_aa: CATSSRDYPYEQYF; cdr3_nt: TGTGCCACCAGCAGTCGGGACTATCCCTACGAGCAGTACTTC
clone_size: NA; d_call: NA; v_call: TRBV18; j_call: TRBJ2-2; cdr3_aa: CASSPRTTAGELFF; cdr3_nt: TGTGCCAGCTCACCACGGACAACGGCCGGGGAGCTGTTTTTT
clone_size: once; d_call: TRBD2; v_call: TRBV5-4; j_call: TRBJ2-3; cdr3_aa: CASSSGTSGGRTQYF; cdr3_nt: TGTGCCAGCAGCTCCGGGACTAGCGGGGGGCGTACGCAGTATTTT
clone_size: NA; d_call: NA; v_call: TRBV19; j_call: TRBJ2-1; cdr3_aa: CASHPSGPSGTGEQFF; cdr3_nt: TGTGCCAGCCATCCCTCTGGTCCGAGCGGCACGGGTGAGCAGTTCTTC
clone_size: NA; d_call: NA; v_call: TRBV5-1; j_call: TRBJ1-1; cdr3_aa: CASSLEPNTEAFF; cdr3_nt: TGCGCCAGCAGCTTGGAGCCGAACACTGAAGCTTTCTTT
clone_size: NA; d_call: NA; v_call: TRBV6-4; j_call: TRBJ2-3; cdr3_aa: CASGPAITDTQYF; cdr3_nt: TGTGCCAGCGGCCCCGCAATCACAGATACGCAGTATTTT
clone_size: NA; d_call: NA; v_call: TRBV13; j_call: TRBJ1-2; cdr3_aa: CASSLGTVGYGYTF; cdr3_nt: TGTGCCAGCAGCTTAGGAACGGTGGGTTATGGCTACACCTTC
clone_size: NA; d_call: NA; v_call: TRBV28; j_call: TRBJ2-7; cdr3_aa: CASSLLSLAGEQYF; cdr3_nt: TGTGCCAGCAGTTTATTATCCCTGGCGGGGGAGCAGTACTTC
clone_size: NA; d_call: NA; v_call: TRBV2; j_call: TRBJ2-5; cdr3_aa: CASNWKVQETQYF; cdr3_nt: TGTGCCAGCAACTGGAAAGTCCAAGAGACCCAGTACTTC